This passage covers 7 T cell receptor beta chains from one sample sequenced in a study of shared clonotypes between healthy human individuals. Some clones are missing from TCRdb's copy, which holds only in-frame ones; the method was immunoSEQ multiplex PCR. The table has about 600,000 clones, roughly 72% seen once. Sequencing used PBMCs. These receptors all come from a woman between 40 and 50 years old in good health. Some clones in this sample may be carry-over from other donors' samples.

In its sample, this clone was seen a few times. Since a far larger clone is one base different, this is likely a read error. Other DNA sequences of this sample code for an identical CDR3. The chain couples TRBV28 to TRBJ2-1; a possible D gene is TRBD2 (5 bases). This CDR3 region has 16 residues. CDR1 and CDR2 (germline): MDHEN, SYDVKM. Trimming shortened V by 4 bases and J by 1 base, and 14 bases separated the two germline ends. The CDR3 DNA reads TGTGCCAGCAGTTACCCTCATGGAGGTTCCTACAATGAGCAGTTCTTC. It yields the protein CASSYPHGGSYNEQFF.

The gene calls are TRBV10-3 and TRBJ2-7; 9 nucleotides align to TRBD2. The germline V gene encodes CDR1 ENHRY and CDR2 SYGVKD. V trimming: 8 bases; J trimming: 3 bases; junction bases outside the gene matches: 8. The CDR3 is 14 residues long. The CDR3 region is CAIRPSGTDYEQYF. CDR3 bases: TGTGCCATCCGCCCTAGCGGGACGGACTACGAGCAGTACTTC.

The J gene is TRBJ2-7, the V gene TRBV7-2; 11 bases fit TRBD1. This CDR3 is built from 15 residues. Trimming removed 8 bases from V and 3 bases from J; junction bases left unmatched: 9. CDR1 and CDR2 (germline): SGHTA, FQGNSA. The CDR3: CASGQGTGGIYEQYF. The CDR3 coding sequence is TGTGCCAGCGGGCAAGGGACAGGGGGTATCTACGAGCAGTACTTC.

The chain joins TRBV5-1 to TRBJ2-1; 10 nucleotides line up with TRBD2. CDR1 is SGHRS and CDR2 is YFSETQ in the germline V gene. The CDR3 runs to 17 residues. Unmatched junction bases numbered 11, after V lost 4 bases and J lost 4 bases. The CDR3 region is CASSPRGAGGSYNEQFF. In DNA form, the CDR3 reads TGCGCCAGCAGCCCGCGTGGAGCGGGAGGGTCTTACAATGAGCAGTTCTTC. Using reference TRBV5-1 and TRBJ2-1 for the parts outside the CDR3, the full variable domain is KAGVTQTPRYLIKTRGQQVTLSCSPISGHRSVSWYQQTPGQGLQFLFEYFSETQRNKGNFPGRFSGRQFSNSRSEMNVSTLELGDSALYLCASSPRGAGGSYNEQFFGPGTRLTVL.

The V gene is TRBV11-2, the J gene TRBJ2-7; 11 bases are shared with TRBD2. Germline-derived CDR1 and CDR2 are SGHAT and FQNNGV. The ends lost 5 bases at V and 3 bases at J; junction bases unmatched: 3. CDR3 length: 14 residues. The CDR3 sequence: CASSGGTSGYEQYF. The CDR3 region has the DNA TGTGCCAGCAGCGGAGGGACTAGCGGCTACGAGCAGTACTTC.

This rearrangement joins TRBV5-4 to TRBJ2-7, with 9 positions matching TRBD2. CDR1 is SGHNT, CDR2 YYREEE, per germline (reference sequence). V shed 0 bases, J shed 3 bases, and the junction held 7 bases outside the gene matches. CDR3 length equals 16 residues. The CDR3, as DNA: TGTGCCAGCAGCTTGGGGGCGGGAGGGGAGGGCTACGAGCAGTACTTC. This gives the protein CASSLGAGGEGYEQYF.

The chain employs TRBV28 and TRBJ2-1; possibly TRBD2 for D (6 bases). This CDR3 has 13 amino acids. The V gene lost 7 bases and the J gene lost 12 bases, with 19 bases spanning the gap. Germline CDR1 is MDHEN and CDR2 is SYDVKM. DNA of the CDR3: TGTGCCAGCACAACCCCACGGAGGGGTCGGCAGTTCTTC. Translating gives CASTTPRRGRQFF.